These T cell receptor beta chains were read from a single sample in a study of human T cells and chemical hapten exposure. TCRdb re-derived calls from the RACE reads in MiXCR, one entry per CDR3 protein. The data show roughly 200,000 distinct CDR3 sequences, 20% to 25% seen once. The material was whole blood, obtained in connection with sensitization to the hapten diphenylcyclopropenone (DPC). The source is a woman in her forties or fifties with alopecia areata. Some clones in this sample may be carry-over from other donors' samples. CDR3s include the opening cysteine and the closing phenylalanine or tryptophan. The D gene is left open where the match is weak. Part of the rows lack a size; the others show once, few, many or a class for expanded clones.

j_gene,abundance,v_gene,d_gene,CDR3aa,CDR3nt
TRBJ2-1,few,TRBV7-9,TRBD2,CASSWQGLADYNEQFF,TGTGCCAGCAGCTGGCAGGGACTAGCAGACTATAATGAGCAGTTCTTC
TRBJ2-5,few,TRBV11-2,TRBD2,CASTPAGGGQETQYF,TGTGCCAGCACCCCGGCGGGAGGCGGTCAAGAGACCCAGTACTTC
TRBJ2-1,once,TRBV20-1,TRBD1,CSAREEETGGYNEQFF,TGCAGTGCTAGAGAAGAAGAGACAGGGGGTTACAATGAGCAGTTCTTC
TRBJ2-1,few,TRBV11-2,TRBD1,CASIPLRTGGYNEQFF,TGTGCCAGCATCCCCTTGAGGACAGGGGGTTACAATGAGCAGTTCTTC
TRBJ2-3,few,TRBV28,-,CASRSPGGTTDTQYF,TGTGCCAGCAGATCCCCTGGGGGAACCACAGATACGCAGTATTTT
TRBJ1-1,-,TRBV7-9,TRBD1,CASSFGQGATEAFF,TGTGCCAGCAGCTTCGGACAGGGGGCCACTGAAGCTTTCTTT
TRBJ1-2,-,TRBV15,-,CATSGGALYGYTF,TGTGCCACCAGCGGGGGAGCCCTCTATGGCTACACCTTC
TRBJ2-3,once,TRBV5-1,TRBD2,CASSLAPRTSGTDTQYF,TGCGCCAGCAGCTTGGCCCCTCGGACTAGCGGCACAGATACGCAGTATTTT
TRBJ2-5,-,TRBV12-5,-,CASGPQGVETQYF,TGTGCTAGTGGTCCACAGGGTGTAGAGACCCAGTACTTC
TRBJ1-1,few,TRBV29-1,TRBD1,CSVVTTGGTEAFF,TGCAGCGTGGTAACCACAGGGGGAACTGAAGCTTTCTTT
TRBJ2-7,many,TRBV5-1,TRBD1,CASNPQGVGEQYF,TGCGCCAGCAACCCACAGGGGGTGGGCGAGCAGTACTTC
TRBJ2-1,-,TRBV24-1,-,CATSEGSFRDEQFF,TGTGCCACCAGTGAGGGCTCCTTTCGGGATGAGCAGTTCTTC
TRBJ1-2,-,TRBV30,TRBD1,CAWSRGYGYTF,TGTGCCTGGAGCAGGGGGTATGGCTACACCTTC
TRBJ2-1,few,TRBV4-2,TRBD2,CASSRGLAGASGEQFF,TGTGCCAGCAGCCGTGGGCTAGCGGGGGCTTCTGGAGAGCAGTTCTTC
TRBJ2-1,-,TRBV20-1,TRBD2,CSALAGGGLDEQFF,TGCAGTGCTTTAGCGGGAGGGGGGTTAGATGAGCAGTTCTTC
TRBJ1-2,few,TRBV6-2/TRBV6-3,-,CASSYVETGYTF,TGTGCCAGCAGTTACGTTGAAACTGGCTACACCTTC
TRBJ1-4,few,TRBV5-4,-,CATRAGTANEKLFF,TGTGCCACGCGAGCCGGGACGGCTAATGAAAAACTGTTTTTT
TRBJ2-7,many,TRBV10-3,TRBD1,CAISDSGTGTYEQYF,TGTGCCATCAGTGACTCCGGGACAGGAACCTACGAGCAGTACTTC
TRBJ2-7,-,TRBV18,-,CASSPSGQYEQYF,TGTGCCAGCTCACCATCCGGCCAGTACGAGCAGTACTTC
TRBJ2-5,few,TRBV19,TRBD2,CASSIGGSGQETQYF,TGTGCCAGTAGTATAGGCGGGAGTGGTCAAGAGACCCAGTACTTC
TRBJ2-1,few,TRBV11-2,TRBD2,CASSLEAGLAGGAPNEQFF,TGTGCCAGCAGCTTAGAGGCAGGACTAGCGGGAGGGGCTCCGAATGAGCAGTTCTTC
TRBJ2-7,few,TRBV29-1,TRBD1,CSVRDSWFYEQYF,TGCAGCGTTAGGGACAGCTGGTTCTACGAGCAGTACTTC
TRBJ2-1,few,TRBV20-1,TRBD2,CSARDGRTSYNEQFF,TGCAGTGCTAGAGACGGGAGGACCTCCTACAATGAGCAGTTCTTC
TRBJ2-3,-,TRBV7-9,-,CASSDIRSTDTQYF,TGTGCCAGCAGCGATATTAGGAGCACAGATACGCAGTATTTT
TRBJ2-7,-,TRBV11-2,-,CASSLGDRLTKGSYEQYF,TGTGCCAGCAGCTTAGGAGACAGACTGACAAAGGGGTCCTACGAGCAGTACTTC
TRBJ1-5,few,TRBV7-9,TRBD1,CASKGQGVNQPQHF,TGTGCCAGCAAGGGCCAGGGGGTCAATCAGCCCCAGCATTTT
TRBJ1-1,many,TRBV2,-,CASSEEMNTEAFF,TGTGCCAGCAGTGAAGAAATGAACACTGAAGCTTTCTTT
TRBJ2-7,-,TRBV7-9,TRBD2,CASRTGTSDEQYF,TGTGCCAGCAGGACCGGGACTAGCGACGAGCAGTACTTC
TRBJ2-1,few,TRBV5-1,TRBD2,CASSSVSGGNNAQFF,TGCGCCAGCAGCTCCGTTAGCGGGGGGAACAATGCGCAGTTCTTC
TRBJ2-7,-,TRBV9,TRBD1,CASSVDPGQGPYEQYF,TGTGCCAGCAGCGTAGATCCGGGACAGGGACCCTACGAGCAGTACTTC
TRBJ1-6,-,TRBV7-3,TRBD1,CASSTGTGNSPLHF,TGTGCCAGCAGCACCGGGACAGGGAATTCACCCCTCCACTTT
TRBJ2-3,few,TRBV29-1,-,CSVGGTEGTDTQYF,TGCAGCGTTGGGGGGACGGAAGGAACAGATACGCAGTATTTT